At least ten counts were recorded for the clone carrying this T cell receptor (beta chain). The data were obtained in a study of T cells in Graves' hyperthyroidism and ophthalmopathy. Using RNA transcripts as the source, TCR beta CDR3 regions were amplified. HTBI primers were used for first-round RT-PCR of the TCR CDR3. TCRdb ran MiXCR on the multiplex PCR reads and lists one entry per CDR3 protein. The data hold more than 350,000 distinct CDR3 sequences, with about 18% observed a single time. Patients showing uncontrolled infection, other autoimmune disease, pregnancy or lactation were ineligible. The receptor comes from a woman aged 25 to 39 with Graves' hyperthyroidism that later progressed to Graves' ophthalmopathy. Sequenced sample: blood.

CDR3 bases: TGTGCCAGCGGCCTAGCCGGCTCCAATGAGCAGTTCTTC. This translates into CASGLAGSNEQFF. The gene calls are TRBV6-2 or TRBV6-3 and TRBJ2-1, with TRBD2 as a possible D gene (5 bases). V lost 8 bases, J lost 6 bases, and 14 bases lay in between. Germline V gene sequence: CDR1 MNHEY, CDR2 SVGEGT. The CDR3 loop spans 13 amino acids.